Below are 23 T cell receptor beta chains sequenced from a single sample in a study of T-cell memory formation after mild COVID-19. TCRdb re-called the 5' RACE reads with MiXCR, one entry per CDR3 protein. This sample has 200,000 to 250,000 distinct CDR3 sequences, with around 17% found just once. The sample consisted of PBMCs or a T cell subset sorted from them (not recorded which). The receptors stem from a man aged 18-30 years who had mild COVID-19 (a few samples of this study predate the infection). Cell type and time point are not known.

This clonotype was counted a few times. The rearrangement uses TRBV20-1 and TRBJ1-5; weak D call: TRBD1 (6 bases). Per the germline V gene, CDR1 is DFQATT and CDR2 is SNEGSKA (reference sequence). V lost 3 bases to trimming and J lost 6 bases, with 15 bases between them. The CDR3 has 14 amino acids. The CDR3 bases are TGCAGTGCTAGGGCCCTCGGGGGCGGTCAGCCCCAGCATTTT. Translation: CSARALGGGQPQHF.

In this sample, this clonotype turned up many times. The rearrangement uses TRBV20-1 and TRBJ2-5; possibly TRBD1 for D (6 bases). This CDR3 is built from 15 residues. Trimming cost V 0 bases and J 8 bases, with 19 bases left between them. CDR1 is DFQATT, CDR2 SNEGSKA, per germline (reference sequence). The CDR3 DNA sequence: TGCAGTGCTAGAGATTTTGCGCGGGTTGGGGGCACCCAGTACTTC. Its protein is CSARDFARVGGTQYF.

This clonotype has ten or more counts. The chain employs TRBV27 and TRBJ2-5; no clear D gene. Germline V CDR1 and CDR2: MNHEY, SMNVEV (reference sequence). CDR3 length equals 14 residues. V was cut by 5 bases and J by 1 base, with 11 bases left in between. CDR3 bases: TGTGCCAGCAGTCTTCTCGGCGGCCAAGAGACCCAGTACTTC. Translation gives CASSLLGGQETQYF.

This clonotype was seen a few times. V gene TRBV14 combines with J gene TRBJ1-3; 10 bases agree with TRBD1. CDR1 SGHDN and CDR2 FVKESK come from the germline V gene. The CDR3 runs to 17 residues. V shed 0 bases, J shed 4 bases, and the junction held 6 bases outside the gene matches. DNA for the CDR3: TGTGCCAGCAGCCAAGATAACGGGACAGGGGCAGGAAACACCATATATTTT. It encodes CASSQDNGTGAGNTIYF.

Ten or more counts support this clonotype. V gene TRBV12-3 or TRBV12-4 combines with J gene TRBJ1-6, with TRBD1 identical over 7 bases. This CDR3 is 15 amino acids long. With 6 bases clipped from V and 12 bases from J, the junction kept 14 bases outside the gene matches. The CDR3 protein is CASRTGPSGGGPLHF. The CDR3 nucleotides read TGTGCCAGCAGGACGGGACCCTCAGGGGGAGGACCCCTCCACTTT.

The chain carries TRBV20-1 and TRBJ1-3; D remains ambiguous. The CDR3 is made up of 13 amino acids. The germline V gene encodes CDR1 DFQATT and CDR2 SNEGSKA (reference sequence). V lost 6 bases and J 4 bases, leaving 13 bases between the germline ends. The CDR3 sequence: CSAREGSGNTIYF. CDR3 nucleotide sequence: TGCAGTGCCCGCGAGGGTTCGGGAAACACCATATATTTT.

The chain recombines TRBV7-8 with TRBJ2-1, with 7 bases matching TRBD2. CDR1 is SGHVS and CDR2 is FQNEAQ in the germline V gene. V was pared by 0 bases and J by 7 bases, with 3 bases of the junction left unmatched. The CDR3 covers 14 residues. The CDR3 DNA is TGTGCCAGCAGCTTAGCGGGGGGGTGGAATGAGCAGTTCTTC. This sequence encodes CASSLAGGWNEQFF.

This chain connects TRBV10-1 to TRBJ1-1; D remains unclear. This CDR3 comprises 13 residues. Trimming removed 5 bases at V and 6 bases at J, with 13 bases between. Germline V gene sequence: CDR1 WNHNN, CDR2 SYGVQD (reference sequence). CDR3 DNA: TGCGCCAGCAGTATGCGTTCCGGCGCTGAAGCTTTCTTT. Encoded protein: CASSMRSGAEAFF.

J is TRBJ2-3 and V is TRBV7-9, with 9 bases matching TRBD1. The ends lost 6 bases at V and 4 bases at J; junction bases unmatched: 11. The CDR3 is 16 amino acids. CDR1 is SEHNR and CDR2 is FQNEAQ in the germline V gene (reference sequence). The CDR3 region has the DNA TGTGCCAGCAGTCCCGCGGGACAGGGTCTTGCAGATACGCAGTATTTT. Its protein product is CASSPAGQGLADTQYF.

This clonotype was seen only a few times. The junction departs from germline at one end; a sequencing error may be responsible. V and J are TRBV10-3 and TRBJ1-1, with TRBD1 matching over 11 bases. Germline V gene lookup returns CDR1 ENHRY and CDR2 SYGVKD. The CDR3 is 17 residues long. CDR3 sequence: CAISKITGTGGNAEAFF. In DNA, the CDR3 is TGTGCCATCAGTAAAATCACCGGGACAGGGGGGAACGCTGAAGCTTTCTTT.

This clonotype was found a few times. V is TRBV6-5 and J is TRBJ1-1; D is unclear. V was trimmed by 0 bases and J by 4 bases, leaving 15 bases between them. CDR1 is MNHEY, CDR2 SVGAGI, per germline. This CDR3 has 16 amino acids. The CDR3 loop is CASSYSRSSGGTEAFF. CDR3 nucleotides: TGTGCCAGCAGTTACTCGAGGAGCAGTGGAGGCACTGAAGCTTTCTTT.

The chain couples TRBV7-9 to TRBJ2-7, with D perhaps assigned TRBD1 or TRBD2 (5 bases each). The CDR3 totals 16 residues. CDR1 is SEHNR, CDR2 FQNEAQ, per germline (reference sequence). Trimming removed 5 bases from V and 1 base from J, with 18 bases in between. The DNA for the CDR3 is TGTGCCAGCAGCGGAAGGGGAGCTAGCAGGTCCTACGAGCAGTACTTC. This sequence encodes CASSGRGASRSYEQYF.

This clonotype has only a few counts. This rearrangement joins TRBV20-1 to TRBJ1-1, with D possibly matching TRBD1 (5 bases). The germline V gene encodes CDR1 DFQATT and CDR2 SNEGSKA (reference sequence). The CDR3 totals 13 residues. With 3 bases removed from V and 3 bases from J, the gap between germline ends came to 11 bases. CDR3 amino acids: CSASPGGDTEAFF. CDR3 DNA: TGCAGTGCTAGCCCGGGAGGGGACACTGAAGCTTTCTTT.

This clonotype has just a few counts. The chain links TRBV12-3 or TRBV12-4 to TRBJ1-2; tentatively, D is TRBD1 (5 bases). V was cut by 7 bases and J by 7 bases, with 13 bases left in between. The CDR3 covers 12 residues. As DNA, the CDR3 is TGTGCCAGCACCCTGGGGGGAAGTGGCTACACCTTC. Encoded protein: CASTLGGSGYTF.

This clonotype was seen only a few times. The V call is TRBV18, the J call TRBJ1-3; D uncertain. The CDR3 length is 18 residues. The germline V and J ends were trimmed by 1 base and 0 bases, with 16 bases remaining between them. Looked up from germline, CDR1 is KGHSH and CDR2 is LQKENI. This chain's CDR3 is CASSPRVSTRVSGNTIYF. The CDR3 DNA reads as TGTGCCAGCTCACCACGTGTCTCGACGCGAGTCTCTGGAAACACCATATATTTT.

This clonotype was counted between two and nine times. The chain uses TRBV7-8 and TRBJ2-5; D not resolved. The CDR3 is made up of 14 amino acids. The germline V gene encodes CDR1 SGHVS and CDR2 FQNEAQ. The ends were cut back, 0 bases at V and 0 bases at J, with 5 bases in the middle. The CDR3 region is CASSLAPDQETQYF. CDR3 nucleotide sequence: TGTGCCAGCAGCTTAGCGCCGGACCAAGAGACCCAGTACTTC.

Only a few counts were recorded for this clonotype. CDR3 region: CARARQEGYGYTF. CDR3 coding DNA: TGTGCCAGAGCCCGACAGGAAGGGTATGGCTACACCTTC. The chain employs TRBV2 and TRBJ1-2; possibly TRBD1 for D (6 bases). V was pared by 9 bases and J by 5 bases, with 16 bases between. The length of the CDR3 is 13 residues. Germline CDR1 and CDR2: SNHLY and FYNNEI.

This clonotype has a handful of counts. This rearrangement joins TRBV9 to TRBJ2-2, with a weak D call TRBD2 (7 bases). Trimming left V 6 bases short and J 7 bases short, with 13 bases between. This CDR3 spans 13 amino acids. CDR1 is SGDLS, CDR2 YYNGEE, per germline. CDR3 coding DNA: TGTGCCAGCAAACCGGGGGGCTTCGGGGAGCTGTTTTTT. Amino acids: CASKPGGFGELFF.

This rearrangement joins TRBV20-1 to TRBJ1-2, with a tentative D call TRBD1 (5 bases). The germline V and J ends were trimmed by 6 bases and 3 bases, with 17 bases remaining between them. Germline V gene sequence: CDR1 DFQATT, CDR2 SNEGSKA (reference sequence). The CDR3 runs to 14 residues. CDR3: CSARGNRNHYGYTF. CDR3 sequence (DNA): TGCAGTGCACGAGGGAACAGGAATCACTATGGCTACACCTTC.

In its sample, this clonotype was seen a few times. This chain connects TRBV4-1 to TRBJ1-3, with TRBD1 identical over 7 bases. The CDR3 extends over 16 amino acids. The germline CDR1 and CDR2 sequences are MGHRA and YSYEKL. With 1 base clipped from V and 0 bases from J, the junction kept 3 bases outside the gene matches. This CDR3 reads CASSQGQGRSGNTIYF. CDR3 DNA sequence: TGCGCCAGCAGCCAAGGACAGGGTCGCTCTGGAAACACCATATATTTT.

In this sample, this clonotype turned up a few times. This chain connects TRBV6-1 to TRBJ1-2; D may be TRBD1 (5 bases). Trimming cost V 7 bases and J 7 bases, with 16 bases left between them. CDR3 length: 13 residues. The germline gives CDR1 MNHNS, CDR2 SASEGT. The CDR3 DNA follows: TGTGCCAGCACGAAAGACAGAGAAGGTGGCTACACCTTC. It specifies CASTKDREGGYTF.

This clonotype was counted between two and nine times. CDR3 DNA sequence: TGTGCCAGCAGGCCCCAGAGTGCCGGGGAGCTGTTTTTT. It specifies CASRPQSAGELFF. The J gene is TRBJ2-2, the V gene TRBV12-3 or TRBV12-4; no definite D call. V lost 6 bases, J lost 6 bases, and 11 bases lay in between. CDR3 size: 13 residues.

The chain carries TRBV4-1 and TRBJ2-3, with D hard to call. The germline gives CDR1 MGHRA, CDR2 YSYEKL. V dropped 4 bases and J dropped 1 base, with 9 bases sitting between them. This CDR3 has 14 residues. CDR3 in DNA: TGCGCCAGCAGCCGCAGTTTCGGCACAGATACGCAGTATTTT. Translating gives CASSRSFGTDTQYF.